This is a list of T cell receptor beta chains from one sample in a study of cytomegalovirus exposure and HLA in healthy donors. Clones were sequenced by immunoSEQ multiplex PCR, and TCRdb holds only the in-frame ones, with some missing. The table includes 190,000 or so clones, 80% detected once. Material for sequencing was PBMCs. Every receptor here comes from a boy under 18 in good health and CMV-seronegative. CDR3s include the opening cysteine and the closing phenylalanine or tryptophan. The D gene is left open where the match is weak. Clone size is not always given. Where it is, it says once, few, many or a class for expanded clones.

CDR3 DNA: TGTGCCAGCAGTCCAATTAGCGGCCGAAATGAGCAGTTCTTC
CDR3 protein: CASSPISGRNEQFF
V gene: TRBV11-1
J gene: TRBJ2-1
clone size: -
D gene: -

CDR3 DNA: TGTGCCAGCAGCTCGGGCCGACTAGCAGGCGAAGAGACCCAGTACTTC
CDR3 protein: CASSSGRLAGEETQYF
V gene: TRBV11-3
J gene: TRBJ2-5
clone size: -
D gene: TRBD2

CDR3 DNA: TGTGCCAGCAGCTGGACTAGCGGCCCACAAGAGACCCAGTACTTC
CDR3 protein: CASSWTSGPQETQYF
V gene: TRBV6-1
J gene: TRBJ2-5
clone size: -
D gene: TRBD2

CDR3 DNA: TGCAGCGTTGAAGATCCGTGGGGGGGGTTTAGCGGCTATGGCTACACCTTC
CDR3 protein: CSVEDPWGGFSGYGYTF
V gene: TRBV29-1
J gene: TRBJ1-2
clone size: -
D gene: -

CDR3 DNA: TGTGCCAGTAGAGAAACAGGGAAGAGCTACGAGCAGTACTTC
CDR3 protein: CASRETGKSYEQYF
V gene: TRBV19
J gene: TRBJ2-7
clone size: -
D gene: -

CDR3 DNA: TGTGCCAGCAGCTTAACGAGACAGGTGAACACTGAAGCTTTCTTT
CDR3 protein: CASSLTRQVNTEAFF
V gene: TRBV7-3
J gene: TRBJ1-1
clone size: -
D gene: -

CDR3 DNA: TGTGCCAGCAGTCTGGGACGGTGGGAGGGAGAAGAGGCAGATACGCAGTATTTT
CDR3 protein: CASSLGRWEGEEADTQYF
V gene: TRBV28
J gene: TRBJ2-3
clone size: -
D gene: TRBD2

CDR3 DNA: TGTGCCAGCAGCTCTGGGCCCTCTAACCCCTACGAGCAGTACTTC
CDR3 protein: CASSSGPSNPYEQYF
V gene: TRBV5-6
J gene: TRBJ2-7
clone size: -
D gene: -

CDR3 DNA: TGTGCCACCAGCAGAGAAAGGAGGGAGGGCAATCAGCCCCAGCATTTT
CDR3 protein: CATSRERREGNQPQHF
V gene: TRBV15
J gene: TRBJ1-5
clone size: -
D gene: -

CDR3 DNA: TGTGCCAGTAGTATATTTGGGCTAGCGGTGAACACCGGGGAGCTGTTTTTT
CDR3 protein: CASSIFGLAVNTGELFF
V gene: TRBV19
J gene: TRBJ2-2
clone size: -
D gene: TRBD2

CDR3 DNA: TGTGCCAGCAGTGAAGGGCAGGGGGCTAACTATGGCTACACCTTC
CDR3 protein: CASSEGQGANYGYTF
V gene: TRBV2
J gene: TRBJ1-2
clone size: -
D gene: TRBD1

CDR3 DNA: TGTGCCAGCAGGCCCACCGAGGACAGGGTCTATGGCTACACCTTC
CDR3 protein: CASRPTEDRVYGYTF
V gene: TRBV6-5
J gene: TRBJ1-2
clone size: -
D gene: TRBD1

CDR3 DNA: TGTGCCAGCAGCGGACAGGGGGTGAGTCAGCCCCAGCATTTT
CDR3 protein: CASSGQGVSQPQHF
V gene: TRBV9
J gene: TRBJ1-5
clone size: -
D gene: TRBD1

CDR3 DNA: TGTGCCAGCAGCCAATGGGACAGAGAGAACACTGAAGCTTTCTTT
CDR3 protein: CASSQWDRENTEAFF
V gene: TRBV14
J gene: TRBJ1-1
clone size: -
D gene: TRBD1

CDR3 DNA: TGTGCCAGCAGCGTAGGGGTACAGGGATTTGGAGAGACCCAGTACTTC
CDR3 protein: CASSVGVQGFGETQYF
V gene: TRBV9
J gene: TRBJ2-5
clone size: -
D gene: -

CDR3 DNA: TGTGCCAGCTCACCACCGACAGGGGCGGACAACTATGGCTACACCTTC
CDR3 protein: CASSPPTGADNYGYTF
V gene: TRBV18
J gene: TRBJ1-2
clone size: -
D gene: TRBD1

CDR3 DNA: TGTGCCAGCAGCTGGACAACCGAGCAGTACTTC
CDR3 protein: CASSWTTEQYF
V gene: TRBV5-6
J gene: TRBJ2-7
clone size: once
D gene: -

CDR3 DNA: TGTGCCAGCAGTGCAGGACAGGGGGAAAAACTGTTTTTT
CDR3 protein: CASSAGQGEKLFF
V gene: TRBV6-4
J gene: TRBJ1-4
clone size: -
D gene: TRBD1

CDR3 DNA: TGTGCCAGACAGGGAAATAACTATGGCTACACCTTC
CDR3 protein: CARQGNNYGYTF
V gene: TRBV30
J gene: TRBJ1-2
clone size: -
D gene: TRBD1

CDR3 DNA: TGTGCCTGGAGTGAGGACAGGGGTCATGGCTACACCTTC
CDR3 protein: CAWSEDRGHGYTF
V gene: TRBV30
J gene: TRBJ1-2
clone size: -
D gene: TRBD1

CDR3 DNA: TGTGCTAGTGGTTACGAGATGACTGAAGCTTTCTTT
CDR3 protein: CASGYEMTEAFF
V gene: TRBV12-5
J gene: TRBJ1-1
clone size: -
D gene: -